This T cell receptor (beta chain) was captured in a study of blood T cell repertoires in COVID-19 (dated by TCRdb to the early 2020s). About the full investigation: The collaborator samples originated in the United States, Italy and Spain and spanned the acute and convalescent phases of COVID-19. A de-identified subject ID, COVID-19 status, age in years and sex were almost always included in the sample metadata. The samples were drawn from two sources: the first 160 participants of the ongoing ImmuneRACE study, and about 1,300 subjects contributed by 6 global collaborators. Subjects who had been exposed to COVID-19, were actively infected with it, or had recovered from it provided the deeply sampled blood TCRbeta repertoires that made up the dataset. HLA class I and class II types, where available, came from metadata supplied by the sample provider rather than from assay-based typing. The repertoires were released in a freely available public database intended as a resource for research on the immune response to SARS-CoV-2. The prospective study material was composed of cDNA or gDNA derived from T cells, B-cell-depleted T cells, or PBMCs. The paper as a whole reports these results and caveats: How much clinical and demographic metadata was included differed by source and by participant, and the metadata was provided uncurated.

On this clone: Its antigen specificity is not known. Per-nucleotide qualities are absent, and no much larger clonotype sits a single base away.

CDR1 and CDR2 (MGHDK, SYGVNS) derive from the germline V gene. Germline trimming: 8 bases from V, 8 bases from J; junction bases outside gene matches: 9. Taken from cysteine to phenylalanine, the CDR3 has 12 residues. Of all the DNA, just the CDR3 is kept, 36 bases in frame from base 1. One collaborating source in Seattle enrolled patients while the patients were actively infected and followed the patients over time throughout the course of disease. The collaborating institutions used their own protocols to collect whole blood in K2EDTA tubes. For TCRbeta analysis, collaborators shipped samples as frozen whole blood, isolated PBMCs, or DNA extracted from either of those sample types. TCRbeta CDR3 regions were amplified from genomic DNA using the immunoSEQ Assay, a bias-controlled multiplex PCR. From the authors' description of their analysis: Within the assay, amplification of reference gene primers was used to estimate how many nucleated cells each sample contained. To quantify the absolute abundance of each unique TCRbeta CDR3 rearrangement, sequence reads were collapsed and filtered. Productive Simpson clonality was computed per sample as the square root of Simpson's diversity index over productive rearrangements. TCRdb retrieved this table from immuneACCESS and kept in-frame rearrangements only. Not all clones are present; in checked studies, unresolved V genes account for under half, and no reason is known for the remainder. V and J calls and clone size are those listed in that table; D and trimming were worked out from the DNA. The table for this sample lists 95,000 to 150,000 clones; roughly 80% of them were counted only once. Clones ranked in the top ten supply approximately 6% of the sample.

This clonotype originated in a man aged 80 or over with COVID-19, enrolled during active disease. Rearrangement joined TRBV25-1 to TRBJ2-7; 7 bases in the junction line up with TRBD1. Sequencing was performed on peripheral blood. The CDR3 has the sequence CASGMGQTKQYF. The nucleotides read TGTGCCAGCGGGATGGGACAGACGAAGCAGTACTTC.